This record looks at one TCR beta chain sequence and its context. The CDR3 totals 13 residues. Trimming took 5 bases from V and 3 from J; bases not matched to a gene: 3. The germline V gene encodes CDR1 SGHTA and CDR2 FQGTGA. This entry is derived from a study of blood T cell repertoires in COVID-19. Across the whole study: Sample material is recorded as cDNA or gDNA derived from T cells, B-cell-depleted T cells, or PBMCs.

The data were produced by immunoSEQ multiplex PCR, yet TCRdb's version contains in-frame clones alone and is incomplete. Counted here are over 85,000 clones, about 80% occurring once; the ten biggest clones make up around 15%. The rearrangement links TRBV7-3 to TRBJ2-5; 7 bases agree with TRBD1. The sequence was obtained from an elderly woman with active or convalescent COVID-19. Input material: peripheral blood. The CDR3 coding sequence is TGTGCCAGCAGCCCGACAGGGAAAGAGACCCAGTACTTC. This gives the protein CASSPTGKETQYF.